Sequencing of this T cell receptor (beta chain) was carried out in a study of blood T cell repertoires in COVID-19. Whole-study context: From the United States, Italy and Spain came samples of acute and convalescent COVID-19. The analysed material was cDNA or gDNA that came from T cells, B-cell-depleted T cells, or PBMCs.

Sequencing used immunoSEQ multiplex PCR; TCRdb keeps in-frame clones, though not all of them. The data contain approximately 150,000 clones, 88% of them singletons. The ends were cut back, 4 bases at V and 7 bases at J, with 7 bases in the middle. This CDR3 spans 11 amino acids. The rearrangement joins TRBV12-3 or TRBV12-4 to TRBJ2-5; possible D gene TRBD1, 5 bases. The sequence derives from a human donor with COVID-19, enrolled during active disease. The donor label of this sample is uncertain. The sample comprised peripheral blood. CDR3 in amino acids: CASSSQGTQYF. CDR3 nucleotide sequence: TGTGCCAGCAGTTCCCAGGGGACCCAGTACTTC.